Shown below are 22 T cell receptor beta chains from a single sample sequenced in a study of persistence of HIV-infected CD4 T cells. Antigen specificity for these receptors is unknown. Overlapping HIV-1 Gag 15-mer peptides at roughly 1 ug per peptide per mL were used. CD40L-negative CD69-negative CD45RO-high memory CD4+ T cells were sorted as populations depleted of antigen-responding cells. This was the immunoSEQ version 4 assay in survey mode. Generated by immunoSEQ multiplex PCR, the TCRdb table keeps only in-frame clones and is missing some. The data hold around 30,000 clones, with roughly four fifths observed a single time. The material was CD4+ T cells sorted from PBMCs after roughly 20-hour stimulation, obtained from a patient who received antiretroviral therapy. These receptors originate from an adult woman with HIV who was CMV-seropositive.

The chain joins TRBV7-3 to TRBJ2-2; D might be TRBD1 (6 bases). The CDR3 has 17 amino acids. Trimming took off 6 bases at V and 6 bases at J, with 23 bases between the two ends. The germline CDR1 and CDR2 sequences are SGHTA and FQGTGA. CDR3 bases: TGTGCCAGCAGGCCAACGACAGGCTTGTTCGGGCCCGGGGAGCTGTTTTTT. It translates to CASRPTTGLFGPGELFF.

V gene TRBV7-6 combines with J gene TRBJ2-7; TRBD1 might be the D (5 bases). The CDR3 covers 15 residues. Germline CDR1 SGHVS, CDR2 FNYEAQ. V was shortened by 7 bases and J by 3 bases, with 19 bases between the two germline ends. CDR3 residues: CASTPRPARGYEQYF. The DNA of the CDR3 is TGTGCCAGCACCCCCCGCCCGGCTAGGGGCTACGAGCAGTACTTC.

This chain joins TRBV19 and TRBJ2-1; D might be TRBD1 (6 bases). V was trimmed by 10 bases and J by 6 bases, leaving 19 bases between them. The V gene's germline CDR1 is LNHDA and CDR2 SQIVND (reference sequence). The CDR3 loop spans 14 amino acids. CDR3 nucleotide sequence: TGTGCCACAAAACCCGCCAGGGGTATCAATGAGCAGTTCTTC. Protein: CATKPARGINEQFF.

The sample holds a few counts of this clone. This chain connects TRBV5-6 to TRBJ1-6, with D maybe TRBD1 (5 bases). Germline CDR1 is SGHDT and CDR2 is YYEEEE. The CDR3 covers 14 residues. The V and J ends lost 0 bases and 9 bases respectively, with 10 bases between them. In DNA, the CDR3 is TGTGCCAGCAGCTTGGCAGGTAGGGGTTCACCCCTCCACTTT. It specifies CASSLAGRGSPLHF.

This chain joins TRBV7-8 and TRBJ1-2, with a tentative D call TRBD1 (5 bases). The germline CDR1 and CDR2 sequences are SGHVS and FQNEAQ. Trimming shortened V by 1 base and J by 4 bases, and 13 bases separated the two germline ends. The CDR3 runs to 15 residues. The CDR3 nucleotides read TGTGCCAGCAGCTTAGAAGGGGTTTTTGGCTATGGCTACACCTTC. Residues: CASSLEGVFGYGYTF. The full variable domain, with the rest looked up from reference TRBV7-8 and TRBJ1-2, is GAGVSQSPRYKVAKRGQDVALRCDPISGHVSLFWYQQALGQGPEFLTYFQNEAQLDKSGLPSDRFFAERPEGSVSTLKIQRTQQEDSAVYLCASSLEGVFGYGYTFGSGTRLTVV.

This chain connects TRBV11-3 to TRBJ2-6; 9 bases agree with TRBD1. The CDR3 spans 15 residues. The germline V gene has CDR1 SGHNT and CDR2 YENEEA. J gave up 2 bases and V 6 bases, and 2 bases lay outside the gene matches. CDR3 region: CASRWTGAGANVLTF. Here the CDR3 DNA reads TGTGCCAGCAGATGGACAGGGGCTGGGGCCAACGTCCTGACTTTC. The full variable domain, its missing parts supplied by reference TRBV11-3 and TRBJ2-6, is EAGVVQSPRYKIIEKKQPVAFWCNPISGHNTLYWYLQNLGQGPELLIRYENEEAVDDSQLPKDRFSAERLKGVDSTLKIQPAELGDSAVYLCASRWTGAGANVLTFGAGSRLTVL.

The J gene is TRBJ1-2, the V gene TRBV5-6, with 7 bases matching TRBD1. Trimming removed 4 bases from V and 2 bases from J; junction bases left unmatched: 14. The CDR3 is 17 amino acids. Germline CDR1 and CDR2: SGHDT and YYEEEE. The CDR3 sequence: CASSPRLDRSRNYGYTF. Written as DNA, the CDR3 is TGTGCCAGCAGCCCGCGACTGGACAGGTCGCGAAACTATGGCTACACCTTC. Full variable domain (remainder filled in from reference TRBV5-6 and TRBJ1-2): DAGVTQSPTHLIKTRGQQVTLRCSPKSGHDTVSWYQQALGQGPQFIFQYYEEEERQRGNFPDRFSGHQFPNYSSELNVNALLLGDSALYLCASSPRLDRSRNYGYTFGSGTRLTVV.

Of note for this clone: The junction departs from germline at one end; a sequencing error may be responsible. The rearrangement links TRBV3-1 (or the pseudogene TRBV3-2) to TRBJ2-3, with D tentatively TRBD1 or TRBD2 (6 bases each). Germline loops: CDR1 LGHDT, CDR2 YNNKEL (reference sequence). The CDR3 extends over 13 amino acids. CDR3: CANSRLGGYTQYF. The CDR3 DNA reads as TGTGCCAACAGCCGTCTAGGGGGGTATACGCAGTATTTT.

V gene TRBV30 combines with J gene TRBJ1-1; D unclear. V was trimmed by 3 bases and J by 0 bases, leaving 8 bases between them. This CDR3 has 13 residues. CDR1 and CDR2 (germline): GTSNPN, SVGIG (reference sequence). CDR3 DNA sequence: TGTGCCTGGAGGGTACTCATGAACACTGAAGCTTTCTTT. This translates into CAWRVLMNTEAFF.

The rearrangement links TRBV11-3 to TRBJ1-1; D not certain. CDR1 is SGHNT and CDR2 is YENEEA in the germline V gene. This CDR3 is 13 amino acids long. V was shortened by 5 bases and J by 0 bases, with 7 bases between the two germline ends. CDR3 sequence reads: CASSRMMNTEAFF. Written as DNA, the CDR3 is TGTGCCAGCAGCCGCATGATGAACACTGAAGCTTTCTTT.

The rearrangement links TRBV7-3 to TRBJ2-7; 10 bases map to TRBD2. Per the germline V gene, CDR1 is SGHTA and CDR2 is FQGTGA. The ends lost 4 bases at V and 3 bases at J; junction bases unmatched: 6. This CDR3 is 15 amino acids long. The CDR3 nucleotides are TGTGCCAGCAGCTCAAGCGGGGGGGCCAACTACGAGCAGTACTTC. It codes for CASSSSGGANYEQYF. Drawing the rest from reference TRBV7-3 and TRBJ2-7, the complete variable domain is GAGVSQTPSNKVTEKGKYVELRCDPISGHTALYWYRQSLGQGPEFLIYFQGTGAADDSGLPNDRFFAVRPEGSVSTLKIQRTERGDSAVYLCASSSSGGANYEQYFGPGTRLTVT.

This clone occurred once. The chain is built from TRBV7-2 and TRBJ1-1, with D possibly TRBD1 on 5 matching bases. Looked up from germline, CDR1 is SGHTA and CDR2 is FQGNSA. The length of the CDR3 is 13 residues. The germline V and J ends were trimmed by 2 bases and 3 bases, with 7 bases remaining between them. CDR3 sequence (DNA): TGTGCCAGCAGCTTACAGGGTTACACTGAAGCTTTCTTT. Encoded protein: CASSLQGYTEAFF.

The chain uses TRBV24-1 and TRBJ1-2, with D possibly TRBD1 on 5 matching bases. The CDR3 runs 14 residues. The ends were cut back, 7 bases at V and 6 bases at J, with 17 bases in the middle. The germline CDR1 and CDR2 sequences are KGHDR and SFDVKD. In DNA form, the CDR3 reads TGTGCCACCAGGGGGCCGGCGGGTACGAATGGCTACACCTTC. This gives the protein CATRGPAGTNGYTF.

The chain carries TRBV28 and TRBJ1-3; no clear D gene. The germline gives CDR1 MDHEN, CDR2 SYDVKM. CDR3 length: 17 residues. V was shortened by 3 bases and J by 2 bases, with 17 bases between the two germline ends. The CDR3 bases are TGTGCCAGCAGTTTCGGATTTTGGTTCCGGGCTGGAAACACCATATATTTT. As protein: CASSFGFWFRAGNTIYF.

This clone turned up a few times. This chain connects TRBV2 to TRBJ2-7; D remains unclear. This CDR3 contains 11 residues. Trimming stripped 6 bases from V and 3 bases from J, with 6 bases between. The germline V gene has CDR1 SNHLY and CDR2 FYNNEI. The CDR3 DNA follows: TGTGCCAGCAGCTTCGACTACGAGCAGTACTTC. Its protein product is CASSFDYEQYF.

The V gene is TRBV4-3, the J gene TRBJ2-7; D remains ambiguous. Trimming pared 0 bases from V and 9 bases from J, leaving 15 bases between. The CDR3 contains 14 residues. In germline, CDR1 is LGHNA, CDR2 YSLEER. The CDR3 coding sequence is TGCGCCAGCAGCCAAGAGGTTGGGATGGCGTGGCAGTACTTC. Residues: CASSQEVGMAWQYF.

This clone was seen a single time. The chain has TRBV4-3 and TRBJ1-1, with 8 bases identical to TRBD1. The CDR3 totals 15 residues. Germline CDR1 reads LGHNA; CDR2 reads YSLEER. The ends lost 6 bases at V and 4 bases at J; junction bases unmatched: 10. CDR3 region: CASSAGGFFSTEAFF. DNA of the CDR3: TGCGCCAGCAGTGCAGGGGGCTTTTTCAGCACTGAAGCTTTCTTT.

This clone was seen only a few times. The chain has TRBV7-8 and TRBJ2-1; 9 bases are shared with TRBD2. CDR1 and CDR2 (germline): SGHVS, FQNEAQ. With V trimmed by 5 bases and J by 10 bases, 9 bases remained unmatched. CDR3 size: 14 residues. The CDR3 is CASSPGVAGDEQFF. The DNA for the CDR3 is TGTGCCAGCAGCCCCGGGGTAGCGGGAGACGAGCAGTTCTTC.

This clone showed up just once. The chain couples TRBV7-9 to TRBJ2-3; 8 positions agree with TRBD1. Germline V CDR1 and CDR2: SEHNR, FQNEAQ (reference sequence). This CDR3 region has 15 residues. Losses at the gene ends were 5 bases for V and 4 bases for J; bases not matched to a gene: 8. In DNA, the CDR3 is TGTGCCAGCAGCCTTTGGACAGGGCGCGCAGATACGCAGTATTTT. It is translated as CASSLWTGRADTQYF.

This clone was recorded only once. V gene TRBV7-2 combines with J gene TRBJ2-3; D gene ambiguous. V lost 2 bases and J lost 2, with 8 bases in between. Per germline, CDR1 SGHTA and CDR2 FQGNSA. This CDR3 spans 14 amino acids. CDR3: CASSLQVLTDTQYF. The CDR3 nucleotides read TGTGCCAGCAGCTTACAGGTTCTCACAGATACGCAGTATTTT. The full variable domain, completed using reference TRBV7-2 and TRBJ2-3, is GAGVSQSPSNKVTEKGKDVELRCDPISGHTALYWYRQSLGQGLEFLIYFQGNSAPDKSGLPSDRFSAERTGGSVSTLTIQRTQQEDSAVYLCASSLQVLTDTQYFGPGTRLTVL.

The rearrangement links TRBV5-1 to TRBJ2-6; D not resolved. With 4 bases removed from V and 2 bases from J, the gap between germline ends came to 7 bases. Germline V CDR1 and CDR2: SGHRS, YFSETQ. The CDR3 has 14 amino acids. Written as DNA, the CDR3 is TGCGCCAGCAGCGGAATCCCTGGGGCCAACGTCCTGACTTTC. It codes for CASSGIPGANVLTF.

Notes on this clone: Other DNA sequences within the sample encode an identical CDR3. This chain connects TRBV3-1 (or the pseudogene TRBV3-2) to TRBJ2-7; 7 bases are a match to TRBD2. The CDR3 covers 15 residues. CDR1 and CDR2 (germline): LGHDT, YNNKEL (reference sequence). Losses at the gene ends were 3 bases for V and 0 bases for J; bases not matched to a gene: 5. DNA of the CDR3: TGTGCCAGCAGCCACCTCGGACTAGTCTCCTACGAGCAGTACTTC. Its translation: CASSHLGLVSYEQYF.